The 24 T cell receptor beta chains listed next were all sequenced from one sample in a study of T cell responses to AZD1222 COVID-19 vaccine (dated by TCRdb to about 2021). Libraries came from the immunoSEQ multiplex PCR assay. TCRdb obtained this table from immuneACCESS and retained in-frame rearrangements with V and J assigned. These tables miss some clones; where compared with another copy, unresolved V genes account for less than half of the shortfall, and the remainder is unexplained. The sample has more than 110,000 clones on record, 85% to 90% of them singletons. Clones ranked in the top ten supply roughly 3% of the sample. Sample time point, as interpreted from the label and publication: baseline before first vaccination. The specimen was peripheral blood, collected on day 0 of AZD1222 vaccination. The receptor set was obtained from an adult in good health.

This chain uses TRBV12-2 with TRBJ2-5; TRBD2 is the table's D call, not checked against the DNA. TRBV12-2 is an annotated pseudogene. This CDR3 region has 13 residues. In DNA, the CDR3 is TGTGCAAGTCGCTTAACGGGAGTAGAGACCCAGTACTTC. As protein: CASRLTGVETQYF.

The chain employs TRBV7-2 and TRBJ1-2; D perhaps matches TRBD1 (5 bases). Germline V CDR1 and CDR2: SGHTA, FQGNSA. The CDR3 contains 13 residues. Deletions cut 5 bases from V and 8 bases from J, with 15 bases between. The CDR3 DNA sequence: TGTGCCAGCAGCAGGGACCGTGATGGGGGCTACACCTTC. Its translation: CASSRDRDGGYTF.

The chain has TRBV6-5 and TRBJ2-7; D may be TRBD1 or TRBD2 (5 bases each). The V end lost 8 bases, the J end lost 3 bases, and 17 bases lay between the germline ends. CDR1 is MNHEY and CDR2 is SVGAGI in the germline V gene. This CDR3 comprises 14 residues. The CDR3 region has the DNA TGTGCCAGCTCCTACCGGGACGGGGTCTACGAGCAGTACTTC. Its translation is CASSYRDGVYEQYF.

J is TRBJ2-7 and V is TRBV27, with D possibly TRBD1 on 5 matching bases. Germline CDR1 reads MNHEY; CDR2 reads SMNVEV (reference sequence). The CDR3 totals 14 residues. The V gene lost 3 bases and the J gene lost 6 bases, with 15 bases spanning the gap. The CDR3 nucleotides read TGTGCCAGCAGTTTCAACAGGTTCCCTCTCGAGCAGTACTTC. Protein product: CASSFNRFPLEQYF.

The chain has TRBV9 and TRBJ1-1, with D perhaps matching TRBD1 (5 bases). CDR1 SGDLS and CDR2 YYNGEE come from the germline V gene. Trimming took off 3 bases at V and 0 bases at J, with 9 bases between the two ends. The CDR3 length is 14 residues. CDR3 DNA sequence: TGTGCCAGCAGCGCGGGGGGGGTGAACACTGAAGCTTTCTTT. Protein: CASSAGGVNTEAFF.

The chain recombines TRBV11-3 with TRBJ2-2, with D unresolved. This CDR3 contains 15 residues. Trimming cost V 3 bases and J 3 bases, with 11 bases left between them. Looked up from germline, CDR1 is SGHNT and CDR2 is YENEEA. The CDR3: CASSLTTSYTGELFF. CDR3 sequence (DNA): TGTGCCAGCAGCTTGACGACGAGCTACACCGGGGAGCTGTTTTTT. Variable domain in full (rest from reference TRBV11-3 and TRBJ2-2): EAGVVQSPRYKIIEKKQPVAFWCNPISGHNTLYWYLQNLGQGPELLIRYENEEAVDDSQLPKDRFSAERLKGVDSTLKIQPAELGDSAVYLCASSLTTSYTGELFFGEGSRLTVL.

V and J are TRBV6-2 or TRBV6-3 and TRBJ2-2; 7 bases align to TRBD2. This CDR3 is built from 16 residues. Trimming cost V 2 bases and J 3 bases; bases outside gene matches: 6. The V gene's germline CDR1 is MNHEY and CDR2 SVGEGT. CDR3 sequence (DNA): TGTGCCAGCAGTTACCGGACTAGGCGATACACCGGGGAGCTGTTTTTT. It is translated as CASSYRTRRYTGELFF.

This clone has only a few counts. The V call is TRBV6-5, the J call TRBJ1-2; TRBD1 agrees at 10 bases. The CDR3 has 13 amino acids. With V trimmed by 6 bases and J by 8 bases, 6 bases remained unmatched. CDR1 and CDR2 (germline): MNHEY, SVGAGI. CDR3 nucleotides: TGTGCCAGCAGCTTTTTGACAGGGGGCGGCTACACCTTC. Protein: CASSFLTGGGYTF.

V gene TRBV7-8 combines with J gene TRBJ2-2; D is uncertain. This CDR3 has 16 residues. V was shortened by 3 bases and J by 0 bases, with 11 bases between the two germline ends. CDR1 and CDR2 (germline): SGHVS, FQNEAQ. CDR3 loop: CASSFRADTNTGELFF. The CDR3 nucleotides are TGTGCCAGCAGCTTCCGGGCCGATACGAACACCGGGGAGCTGTTTTTT.

The chain links TRBV2 to TRBJ2-2, with 10 nucleotides matching TRBD2. Germline V lookup: CDR1 SNHLY, CDR2 FYNNEI. The length of the CDR3 is 17 residues. J lost 5 bases, V lost 2 bases, and 8 bases had no gene match. The CDR3 coding sequence is TGTGCCAGCAGTGAACGGCTAGCGGGAGCTCGAACCGGGGAGCTGTTTTTT. This translates into CASSERLAGARTGELFF.

The chain links TRBV11-2 to TRBJ2-3; TRBD2 matches 8 bases. V shed 5 bases and J 4 bases; nucleotides not matched to a gene: 14. CDR1 SGHAT and CDR2 FQNNGV come from the germline V gene. The CDR3 runs 17 residues. In DNA, the CDR3 is TGTGCCAGCAGCCTCGGGGTAGCGGGATATCAGGCAGATACGCAGTATTTT. This translates into CASSLGVAGYQADTQYF.

The chain joins TRBV7-3 to TRBJ2-1, with 11 bases fitting TRBD2. CDR3 size: 15 residues. CDR1 is SGHTA, CDR2 FQGTGA, per germline. J lost 10 bases, V lost 1 base, and 6 bases had no gene match. The CDR3 spells CASSLIAGGPGEQFF. As DNA, the CDR3 is TGTGCCAGCAGCTTAATAGCGGGAGGGCCGGGAGAGCAGTTCTTC. Complete variable domain (other parts from reference TRBV7-3 and TRBJ2-1): GAGVSQTPSNKVTEKGKYVELRCDPISGHTALYWYRQSLGQGPEFLIYFQGTGAADDSGLPNDRFFAVRPEGSVSTLKIQRTERGDSAVYLCASSLIAGGPGEQFFGPGTRLTVL.

The chain joins TRBV27 to TRBJ2-3, with D possibly being TRBD1 or TRBD2 (7 bases each). This CDR3 spans 20 amino acids. Germline V gene data show CDR1 as MNHEY and CDR2 as SMNVEV (reference sequence). Deletions cut 5 bases from V and 4 bases from J, with 31 bases between. The CDR3, as DNA: TGTGCCAGCAGTCTTCAATACAGGGGACAAGCGGGGAGTGCAGCAGATACGCAGTATTTT. Translating it yields CASSLQYRGQAGSAADTQYF.

The V call is TRBV6-2 or TRBV6-3, the J call TRBJ1-2; perhaps TRBD1 as D (5 bases). The V gene lost 0 bases and the J gene lost 4 bases, with 12 bases spanning the gap. The germline CDR1 and CDR2 sequences are MNHEY and SVGEGT. The CDR3 consists of 15 residues. CDR3 nucleotide sequence: TGTGCCAGCAGTTACTCGATTAGGGGAGTCTATGGCTACACCTTC. Its protein product is CASSYSIRGVYGYTF.

V gene TRBV4-2 combines with J gene TRBJ1-5; D gene unclear. Germline-derived CDR1 and CDR2 are LGHNA and YNFKEQ. CDR3 length: 16 residues. V was trimmed by 0 bases and J by 3 bases, leaving 12 bases between them. As DNA, the CDR3 is TGTGCCAGCAGCCAAGACCCCCGCGGGAACAATCAGCCCCAGCATTTT. Amino acids: CASSQDPRGNNQPQHF.

V gene TRBV30 combines with J gene TRBJ1-1, with D possibly matching TRBD1 (5 bases). The CDR3 spans 14 residues. Per germline, CDR1 GTSNPN and CDR2 SVGIG (reference sequence). The V end lost 4 bases, the J end lost 7 bases, and 19 bases lay between the germline ends. The CDR3 DNA reads TGTGCCTGGACTCACGACAGTTGGATCAGTGAAGCTTTCTTT. Translated: CAWTHDSWISEAFF.

The chain combines TRBV2 with TRBJ1-2; the D is unclear. Trimming shortened V by 4 bases and J by 7 bases, and 13 bases separated the two germline ends. The CDR3 sequence is 13 residues long. Looked up from germline, CDR1 is SNHLY and CDR2 is FYNNEI. CDR3 DNA sequence: TGTGCCAGCAGTGGCCTAGGGTGGGGTGGCTACACCTTC. It encodes CASSGLGWGGYTF.

CDR3 region: CASSQDWGSTRGYTF. The CDR3 region has the DNA TGTGCCAGCAGCCAAGATTGGGGTTCGACTCGGGGCTACACCTTC. The rearrangement links TRBV3-1 (or the pseudogene TRBV3-2) to TRBJ1-2; D is undetermined. With 0 bases removed from V and 8 bases from J, the gap between germline ends came to 16 bases. Germline V gene lookup returns CDR1 LGHDT and CDR2 YNNKEL (reference sequence). CDR3 length: 15 residues.

The chain joins TRBV6-1 to TRBJ1-6; D unclear. The CDR3 consists of 13 residues. Trimming stripped 3 bases from V and 10 bases from J, with 10 bases between. Germline V gene data show CDR1 as MNHNS and CDR2 as SASEGT. CDR3 loop: CASSDDWESPLHF. The CDR3 region has the DNA TGTGCCAGCAGTGACGACTGGGAGTCACCCCTCCACTTT.

This sequence joins TRBV7-3 and TRBJ2-1; perhaps TRBD2 as D (6 bases). The CDR3 has 14 residues. V gave up 2 bases and J gave up 7 bases, with 12 bases separating them. Germline V CDR1 and CDR2: SGHTA, FQGTGA. The CDR3, as DNA: TGTGCCAGCAGCTTAGCGGGACCACTTAATGAGCAGTTCTTC. Protein product: CASSLAGPLNEQFF.

In its sample, this clone was seen a few times. This chain connects TRBV7-8 to TRBJ2-4; 7 bases are shared with TRBD2. The CDR3 extends over 19 amino acids. With 5 bases clipped from V and 0 bases from J, the junction kept 16 bases outside the gene matches. The germline gives CDR1 SGHVS, CDR2 FQNEAQ. The CDR3 reads CASSHDPMGGVIAKNIQYF. The CDR3, as DNA: TGTGCCAGCAGCCACGACCCCATGGGAGGGGTAATAGCCAAAAACATTCAGTACTTC. Looking up the rest from reference TRBV7-8 and TRBJ2-4 gives the full variable domain: GAGVSQSPRYKVAKRGQDVALRCDPISGHVSLFWYQQALGQGPEFLTYFQNEAQLDKSGLPSDRFFAERPEGSVSTLKIQRTQQEDSAVYLCASSHDPMGGVIAKNIQYFGAGTRLSVL.

CDR3 amino acids: CASSQDPVGLAGDNEQFF. The DNA of the CDR3 is TGTGCCAGCAGCCAAGATCCTGTCGGACTAGCGGGAGACAATGAGCAGTTCTTC. The J gene is TRBJ2-1, the V gene TRBV4-2; the match to TRBD2 covers 13 bases. The V and J ends lost 0 bases and 5 bases, in that order; junction bases with no gene match: 7. CDR1 and CDR2 from the germline V gene are LGHNA and YNFKEQ. The CDR3 contains 18 residues.

The chain employs TRBV5-1 and TRBJ2-3; D may be TRBD1 (5 bases). The germline gives CDR1 SGHRS, CDR2 YFSETQ. Trimming shortened V by 2 bases and J by 1 base, and 11 bases separated the two germline ends. This CDR3 spans 15 amino acids. Here the CDR3 reads CASSLRGLGTDTQYF. The CDR3, as DNA: TGCGCCAGCAGCTTAAGGGGTTTGGGCACAGATACGCAGTATTTT. The complete variable domain, with remaining parts taken from reference TRBV5-1 and TRBJ2-3, reads KAGVTQTPRYLIKTRGQQVTLSCSPISGHRSVSWYQQTPGQGLQFLFEYFSETQRNKGNFPGRFSGRQFSNSRSEMNVSTLELGDSALYLCASSLRGLGTDTQYFGPGTRLTVL.

The CDR3 is CASIYSPPTGELFF. The CDR3 DNA reads TGTGCCAGCATATACAGCCCGCCCACCGGGGAGCTGTTTTTT. This chain links TRBV28 with TRBJ2-2; D gene unclear. Looked up from germline, CDR1 is MDHEN and CDR2 is SYDVKM. This CDR3 is built from 14 residues. The germline V and J ends were trimmed by 7 bases and 4 bases, with 13 bases remaining between them.